Below, 21 T cell receptor beta chains from the same sample are listed, as sequenced in a study of response to subunit inactivated influenza vaccine. TCRdb reprocessed the RT-PCR reads with MiXCR, giving one entry per CDR3 protein. Among 450,000 to 600,000 distinct CDR3 sequences listed, approximately 15% were seen once. Specimen: CD4+ T cells sorted from PBMCs, collected around 25 months after vaccination. All receptors come from a man between 50 and 69 years old who received an inactivated influenza vaccine.

The rearrangement uses TRBV12-3 or TRBV12-4 and TRBJ2-6; unclear D gene. The CDR3 consists of 16 residues. Trimming pared 5 bases from V and 4 bases from J, leaving 15 bases between. CDR3 region: CASSPTPGSGANVLTF. The CDR3 nucleotides are TGTGCCAGCAGTCCTACCCCGGGTTCCGGGGCCAACGTCCTGACTTTC.

This clonotype was observed a few times. The chain employs TRBV10-3 and TRBJ2-2, with a weak D call TRBD2 (5 bases). This CDR3 has 15 amino acids. Germline CDR1 and CDR2: ENHRY and SYGVKD. Deletions cut 1 base from V and 5 bases from J, with 11 bases between. The CDR3 bases are TGTGCCATCAGTGAGTTACCCGGGGAAACCGGGGAGCTGTTTTTT. It encodes CAISELPGETGELFF.

This clonotype was found a few times. The chain uses TRBV3-1 and TRBJ1-2; D call uncertain. V was shortened by 1 base and J by 0 bases, with 6 bases between the two germline ends. Germline loops: CDR1 LGHDT, CDR2 YNNKEL (reference sequence). The CDR3 loop spans 14 amino acids. The chain's CDR3 is CASSQGTPNYGYTF. The DNA for the CDR3 is TGTGCCAGCAGCCAAGGGACGCCTAACTATGGCTACACCTTC.

This clonotype came up once. This chain connects TRBV19 to TRBJ2-3, with D unresolved. This CDR3 contains 14 residues. The germline V gene has CDR1 LNHDA and CDR2 SQIVND (reference sequence). Trimming took 4 bases from V and 3 from J, leaving 11 bases between them. CDR3: CASSTSNRTDTQYF. The DNA for the CDR3 is TGTGCCAGTAGTACCAGTAATAGGACAGATACGCAGTATTTT. Full variable domain (rest looked up from reference TRBV19 and TRBJ2-3): DGGITQSPKYLFRKEGQNVTLSCEQNLNHDAMYWYRQDPGQGLRLIYYSQIVNDFQKGDIAEGYSVSREKKESFPLTVTSAQKNPTAFYLCASSTSNRTDTQYFGPGTRLTVL.

The chain recombines TRBV11-2 with TRBJ2-3, with D unresolved. The V gene's germline CDR1 is SGHAT and CDR2 FQNNGV. The CDR3 consists of 11 residues. Trimming took off 0 bases at V and 11 bases at J, with 6 bases between the two ends. This CDR3 is CASSLDFLQYF. The CDR3 DNA follows: TGTGCCAGCAGCTTAGATTTCCTGCAGTATTTT.

This clonotype turned up a few times. This sequence joins TRBV4-3 and TRBJ2-1; D assignment may be TRBD1 or TRBD2 (5 bases each). Germline assignment: CDR1 LGHNA and CDR2 YSLEER. This CDR3 comprises 17 residues. V was pared by 4 bases and J by 7 bases, with 23 bases between. Here the CDR3 DNA reads TGCGCCAGCAGCCTACATCCTGGGGCGGGCCCAGGGAATGAGCAGTTCTTC. The encoded protein is CASSLHPGAGPGNEQFF.

This sequence joins TRBV12-3 or TRBV12-4 and TRBJ1-1; tentative D call: TRBD1 (6 bases). This CDR3 has 14 amino acids. Trimming removed 6 bases at V and 7 bases at J, with 18 bases between. CDR3 bases: TGTGCCAGCAGGGCACAGGGTTCTGGCTATGAAGCTTTCTTT. Its protein product is CASRAQGSGYEAFF.

This clonotype was seen more than once but under ten times. The chain couples TRBV10-1 to TRBJ2-1; 7 nucleotides line up with TRBD2. The length of the CDR3 is 13 residues. Germline V CDR1 and CDR2: WNHNN, SYGVQD (reference sequence). V shed 3 bases and J 13 bases; nucleotides not matched to a gene: 9. CDR3 nucleotide sequence: TGCGCCAGCAGTGAAAGTTTACCGGGACTACAGTTCTTC. It codes for CASSESLPGLQFF.

The chain employs TRBV7-9 and TRBJ2-3; the match to TRBD2 covers 9 bases. This CDR3 is 16 amino acids long. CDR1 and CDR2 from the germline V gene are SEHNR and FQNEAQ (reference sequence). V shed 2 bases, J shed 6 bases, and the junction held 9 bases outside the gene matches. In DNA, the CDR3 is TGTGCCAGCAGCTTAAGTGAGATAGCGGGAGCGGATACGCAGTATTTT. This codes for CASSLSEIAGADTQYF.

This clonotype was recorded a few times. The rearrangement uses TRBV7-8 and TRBJ1-4; no definite D call. This CDR3 is 15 amino acids long. CDR1 is SGHVS, CDR2 FQNEAQ, per germline. V was pared by 4 bases and J by 6 bases, with 15 bases between. CDR3 in amino acids: CASSSRKLQHEKLFF. CDR3 sequence (DNA): TGTGCCAGCAGCTCTCGGAAACTACAACATGAAAAACTGTTTTTT.

For the CDR3, the DNA is TGCACCAGCAGCCTAGACAGGGAACAAGAGACCCAGTACTTC. Its protein product is CTSSLDREQETQYF. V usage is TRBV1 and J usage is TRBJ2-5; the table names TRBD1, a call not compared with the DNA. TRBV1 is reported as a pseudogene. This CDR3 contains 14 residues.

This rearrangement joins TRBV7-3 to TRBJ2-7, with D possibly being TRBD2 (6 bases). In germline, CDR1 is SGHTA, CDR2 FQGTGA. The V end was cut by 7 bases, the J end by 0 bases, with 10 bases between. This CDR3 is 13 amino acids long. CDR3 nucleotides: TGTGCCAGCACCGGGGACTTCTCCTACGAGCAGTACTTC. Residues: CASTGDFSYEQYF. The full variable domain, with the rest looked up from reference TRBV7-3 and TRBJ2-7, is GAGVSQTPSNKVTEKGKYVELRCDPISGHTALYWYRQSLGQGPEFLIYFQGTGAADDSGLPNDRFFAVRPEGSVSTLKIQRTERGDSAVYLCASTGDFSYEQYFGPGTRLTVT.

This clonotype was observed a few times. V usage is TRBV7-2 and J usage is TRBJ2-2, with D unresolved. Per germline, CDR1 SGHTA and CDR2 FQGNSA. The CDR3 runs to 14 residues. V was clipped by 6 bases and J by 3 bases, with 11 bases between them. CDR3 loop: CASRTVGDTGELFF. The CDR3 nucleotides read TGTGCCAGCAGGACGGTTGGAGACACCGGGGAGCTGTTTTTT. The whole variable domain, remainder taken from reference TRBV7-2 and TRBJ2-2, is GAGVSQSPSNKVTEKGKDVELRCDPISGHTALYWYRQSLGQGLEFLIYFQGNSAPDKSGLPSDRFSAERTGGSVSTLTIQRTQQEDSAVYLCASRTVGDTGELFFGEGSRLTVL.

In this sample, this clonotype turned up a few times. This rearrangement joins TRBV15 to TRBJ2-1; either TRBD1 or TRBD2 may supply D (6 bases each). The CDR3 length is 16 residues. The V and J ends lost 2 bases and 6 bases respectively, with 17 bases between them. Germline lookup yields CDR1 LNHNV and CDR2 YYDKDF (reference sequence). The CDR3 DNA reads TGTGCCACCAGCAGACTCAGACTAGGAGGGGGCAATGAGCAGTTCTTC. Its protein product is CATSRLRLGGGNEQFF.

V and J are TRBV6-5 and TRBJ1-2; TRBD1 is a possible D gene (5 bases). CDR1 and CDR2 (germline): MNHEY, SVGAGI. The CDR3 runs 15 residues. With 4 bases removed from V and 8 bases from J, the gap between germline ends came to 20 bases. The CDR3 DNA reads as TGTGCCAGCAGTTCCCGGACAAGGGGCGCGAAGGGCTACACCTTC. This gives the protein CASSSRTRGAKGYTF.

In this sample, this clonotype turned up a few times. The chain recombines TRBV29-1 with TRBJ2-3, with TRBD2 identical over 8 bases. This CDR3 has 15 amino acids. V was clipped by 8 bases and J by 4 bases; unmatched bases: 14. Per germline, CDR1 SQVTM and CDR2 ANQGSEA. The CDR3 reads CSLLKAGEAPDTQYF. The DNA for the CDR3 is TGCAGCCTATTAAAAGCGGGAGAGGCTCCAGATACGCAGTATTTT.

This clonotype was seen only a few times. CDR3 region: CASSLGGTDSYEQYF. The DNA for the CDR3 is TGTGCCAGCAGCTTGGGAGGGACAGACTCCTACGAGCAGTACTTC. J is TRBJ2-7 and V is TRBV5-5; the match to TRBD1 covers 7 bases. The trim removed 0 bases at V and 0 bases at J, leaving 3 bases unmatched. The CDR3 sequence is 15 residues long. CDR1 SGHKS and CDR2 YYEKEE come from the germline V gene (reference sequence).

This clonotype was seen only a few times. The rearrangement links TRBV5-1 to TRBJ2-2, with 7 bases lining up with TRBD2. The junction had 6 bases not matched to a gene; V was cut back by 2 bases and J by 2 bases. Germline V gives CDR1 SGHRS, CDR2 YFSETQ. The CDR3 is 16 amino acids. DNA for the CDR3: TGCGCCAGCAGCTTTACCGGGGGGATAAACACCGGGGAGCTGTTTTTT. It specifies CASSFTGGINTGELFF.

The chain has TRBV15 and TRBJ2-2; D ambiguous. The CDR3 has 16 residues. V was cut by 3 bases and J by 9 bases, with 20 bases left in between. CDR1 and CDR2 (germline): LNHNV, YYDKDF (reference sequence). The CDR3 DNA follows: TGTGCCACCAGCAGTCCACCGGGCGGACCAAAGAGGGAGCTGTTTTTT. Protein: CATSSPPGGPKRELFF.

The chain couples TRBV10-3 to TRBJ1-1; 10 positions match TRBD1. CDR3 length: 15 residues. The germline gives CDR1 ENHRY, CDR2 SYGVKD. With 4 bases clipped from V and 4 bases from J, the junction kept 6 bases outside the gene matches. The CDR3 region has the DNA TGTGCCATCAGTGGGACAGGGGGGGATGGCACTGAAGCTTTCTTT. It specifies CAISGTGGDGTEAFF.

The chain links TRBV3-1 to TRBJ2-6, with 7 bases matching TRBD1. Per the germline V gene, CDR1 is LGHDT and CDR2 is YNNKEL (reference sequence). The junction had 15 bases not matched to a gene; V was cut back by 6 bases and J by 1 base. The CDR3 runs 19 residues. The CDR3 spells CASRKAGTVLLSGANVLTF. The CDR3 nucleotides read TGTGCCAGCAGAAAGGCCGGGACAGTTCTTCTTTCTGGGGCCAACGTCCTGACTTTC.